This T cell receptor beta chain was observed in a study of T cells after yellow fever vaccination (dated by TCRdb to the late 2010s). For the wider study: The SMART-Seq v4 Ultra Low Input RNA kit was used to prepare libraries from fractions with low cell numbers. To track T-cell clones before and after primary and booster YFV17D yellow fever vaccination, bulk TCR alpha and beta repertoires were sequenced longitudinally. The cohort comprised two healthy male donors, one aged 18 to 29 and one aged 30 to 40 years. Blood was collected at multiple timepoints before and after primary and secondary immunization, and bulk PBMC replicates and cell subsets were isolated.

Reading the germline V gene gives CDR1 MNHEY and CDR2 SVGEGT. The CDR3 numbers 14 residues from cysteine through phenylalanine. CDR3 DNA is the only sequence kept; it has 42 bases, read in frame from the first base. The V end loses 7 bases and the J end loses 7 bases, and a stretch of 16 bases separates them. The study at large found these results: Most clones expanded after primary vaccination (around 97% of CD4 and roughly 88% of CD8) were re-detected after the booster, suggesting that broad memory maintenance occurred. A small share of clonotypes occurred in both CD4 and CD8 compartments, likely arising from convergent recombination. FACS-sorted repertoires could contain abundant contaminating clonotypes from the bulk population, so computational filtering was required. Because the study included only a couple of donors, the extent to which the findings can be generalized is limited. Compared with the primary T-cell response, the secondary T-cell response was faster but weaker, reaching its peak on day 5 rather than on day 15.

This clonotype has only a few counts. Its cognate antigen has yet to be identified. Base qualities are not at hand, and no much larger clone is one base apart. The treatment or condition label corresponds to: live attenuated yellow fever vaccine strain. At every blood-draw timepoint, two biological replicates of bulk PBMCs were collected. A standard Ficoll-Paque protocol was used to isolate PBMCs from peripheral blood. TriZol was used to extract RNA from bulk PBMCs, from CD4 and CD8 fractions, and from dextramer-positive and dextramer-negative fractions. TCR cDNA was synthesized by 5'RACE template switching, which introduced a universal primer site and unique molecular identifiers. Priming of cDNA synthesis was performed from both the TCR alpha and TCR beta constant segments. Libraries were amplified in two PCR steps, with sample barcodes and sequencing adapters added in the second step. Sequencing of libraries was done on Illumina HiSeq 2500 (2x100 bp) or NovaSeq (2x150 bp). Under the source paper's analysis protocol: MIGEC handled demultiplexing of reads and collapsing into UMI consensus sequences, while MiXCR performed V(D)J alignment. Vaccine-responding clonotypes were identified with edgeR using replicate PBMC samples, with FDR below 0.01 and a log2 fold change above 5 up to day 15 being required. Each bulk clonotype was labeled CD4 or CD8 based on which sequenced repertoire, CD4 or CD8, contained the clonotype at higher abundance. TCRdb reworked the public reads: Q25 trimming with fastp, MiXCR clone assembly, productive beta chains retained. Records with the same CDR3 protein are collapsed into one entry carrying the most frequent genes and DNA. The V and J calls were not made by the authors but by TCRdb's processing. The sample contains nearly 350,000 distinct CDR3 sequences, around 8.1% of them found a single time. The ten largest clones capture 17% of the sample.

The rearranged segments are TRBV6-2 or TRBV6-3 and TRBJ2-2; the best D guess is TRBD2, with 5 bases matching. This TCR was recovered from a man younger than 35 who received the YFV17D yellow fever vaccine. The sample was PBMCs, taken approximately 40 days after the first yellow fever vaccination. This receptor has the CDR3 CASNTRTDGGELFF. The DNA sequence is TGTGCCAGCAACACTAGGACGGACGGCGGGGAGCTGTTTTTT.